A single sample gave rise to the 22 T cell receptor beta chains below, sequenced in a study of CD8 T cells in ankylosing spondylitis. TCRdb used MiXCR to reprocess the 5' RACE reads, holding one entry per CDR3 protein. The table lists about 250,000 distinct CDR3 sequences, about 10% of them singletons. Sequences were obtained from blood, either unsorted or a sorted T cell fraction (not recorded which). The receptors shown here come from a male donor with ankylosing spondylitis or in good health (not recorded which).

The table lists this clonotype with many counts. The chain couples TRBV12-3 or TRBV12-4 to TRBJ2-4; TRBD1 matches 7 bases. V trimming: 6 bases; J trimming: 6 bases; junction bases outside the gene matches: 8. The CDR3 is 14 residues long. The CDR3 protein is CASSPGTAINIQYF. The CDR3, as DNA: TGTGCCAGCAGCCCCGGGACAGCTATAAACATTCAGTACTTC.

This clonotype occurred many times. The V and J genes are TRBV12-3 or TRBV12-4 and TRBJ2-3, with 7 nucleotides matching TRBD1. Trimming took 9 bases from V and 3 from J; bases not matched to a gene: 12. The CDR3 extends over 15 amino acids. CDR3 in DNA: TGTGCCAGTAAGGGACAGTCGCTGTTAACAGATACGCAGTATTTT. Translated, it gives CASKGQSLLTDTQYF.

This chain joins TRBV25-1 and TRBJ1-2; D not resolved. Germline CDR1 MGHDK, CDR2 SYGVNS. CDR3 size: 12 residues. The V end was cut by 5 bases, the J end by 1 base, with 5 bases between. The DNA of the CDR3 is TGTGCCAGCAGTAGCGTTAACTATGGCTACACCTTC. Translated, it gives CASSSVNYGYTF.

At least ten counts were recorded for this clonotype. The genes are TRBV20-1 and TRBJ1-1; weak D call: TRBD1 (5 bases). The ends were cut back, 6 bases at V and 3 bases at J, with 11 bases in the middle. The CDR3 is made up of 12 amino acids. CDR1 is DFQATT, CDR2 SNEGSKA, per germline (reference sequence). The CDR3 is CSAQIRDTEAFF. CDR3 sequence (DNA): TGCAGTGCCCAGATCAGGGACACTGAAGCTTTCTTT.

V is TRBV2 and J is TRBJ2-2; unclear D gene. Trimming stripped 7 bases from V and 2 bases from J, with 8 bases between. Germline V gene data show CDR1 as SNHLY and CDR2 as FYNNEI. The CDR3 runs 13 residues. CDR3 bases: TGTGCCAGCAAGGGCAGAAACACCGGGGAGCTGTTTTTT. It translates to CASKGRNTGELFF.

V and J are TRBV7-2 and TRBJ1-2; D is uncertain. Germline CDR1 reads SGHTA; CDR2 reads FQGNSA. V lost 5 bases and J 6 bases, leaving 7 bases between the germline ends. This CDR3 has 11 amino acids. CDR3 DNA sequence: TGTGCCAGCAGCGAGCACCATGGCTACACCTTC. Translation gives CASSEHHGYTF.

The chain couples TRBV10-3 to TRBJ1-1; the match to TRBD1 covers 7 bases. CDR3 size: 13 residues. Germline lookup yields CDR1 ENHRY and CDR2 SYGVKD. The trim removed 9 bases at V and 1 base at J, leaving 5 bases unmatched. CDR3 in amino acids: CAISTGENTEAFF. Here the CDR3 DNA reads TGTGCCATATCCACAGGGGAGAACACTGAAGCTTTCTTT.

V usage is TRBV5-1 and J usage is TRBJ1-2; D not certain. CDR3 length: 15 amino acids. Germline V gives CDR1 SGHRS, CDR2 YFSETQ. The V end was cut by 0 bases, the J end by 4 bases, with 13 bases between. The CDR3 DNA sequence: TGCGCCAGCAGCTTGGAATCAGGATCGATCTATGGCTACACCTTC. It yields the protein CASSLESGSIYGYTF.

This clonotype was observed a few times. The chain has TRBV7-2 and TRBJ2-7; D tentatively fits TRBD1 or TRBD2 (5 bases each). The CDR3 loop spans 16 amino acids. Germline CDR1 and CDR2: SGHTA and FQGNSA. V dropped 1 base and J dropped 0 bases, with 13 bases sitting between them. CDR3 DNA sequence: TGTGCCAGCAGCTTAGTGTCAGGGAGTTTCTCCTACGAGCAGTACTTC. Translated, it gives CASSLVSGSFSYEQYF. The whole variable domain, filled in from reference TRBV7-2 and TRBJ2-7, reads GAGVSQSPSNKVTEKGKDVELRCDPISGHTALYWYRQSLGQGLEFLIYFQGNSAPDKSGLPSDRFSAERTGGSVSTLTIQRTQQEDSAVYLCASSLVSGSFSYEQYFGPGTRLTVT.

The chain carries TRBV20-1 and TRBJ1-6, with a weak D call TRBD1 (5 bases). This CDR3 is built from 16 residues. Germline CDR1 is DFQATT and CDR2 is SNEGSKA (reference sequence). The germline V and J ends were trimmed by 0 bases and 5 bases, with 14 bases remaining between them. The CDR3 DNA sequence: TGCAGTGCTAGAGAGTTAGGGACCGGCCATAATTCACCCCTCCACTTT. It translates to CSARELGTGHNSPLHF.

This clonotype was observed many times. The chain combines TRBV5-1 with TRBJ1-1, with D tentatively TRBD1 (5 bases). V was pared by 4 bases and J by 3 bases, with 22 bases between. The CDR3 is 17 amino acids. Looked up from germline, CDR1 is SGHRS and CDR2 is YFSETQ. In nucleotides, the CDR3 is TGCGCCAGCAGCCCCCCCAGTGGGGCACCCCGCGACACTGAAGCTTTCTTT. Its translation is CASSPPSGAPRDTEAFF.

This clonotype was seen at least ten times. The V gene is TRBV6-1, the J gene TRBJ2-2; possibly TRBD1 or TRBD2 for D (6 bases each). CDR1 MNHNS and CDR2 SASEGT come from the germline V gene. V shed 7 bases and J shed 6 bases, with 15 bases lying between them. The CDR3 length is 14 residues. CDR3 protein: CASTQKGGPGELFF. The CDR3 DNA reads TGTGCCAGCACTCAAAAGGGGGGCCCCGGGGAGCTGTTTTTT.

This chain joins TRBV11-1 and TRBJ1-1, with 9 nucleotides matching TRBD1. After removal of 3 bases from V and 2 bases from J, the junction contained 13 bases not matched to a gene. CDR1 and CDR2 (germline): SGHAT, FQDESV (reference sequence). The CDR3 is 18 residues long. CDR3 nucleotides: TGTGCCAGCAGCTTGGGGGCCTTCCGAACAGGGGGCAACACTGAAGCTTTCTTT. It yields the protein CASSLGAFRTGGNTEAFF.

This clonotype has ten or more counts. This chain connects TRBV7-2 to TRBJ2-1; D remains ambiguous. The V end was cut by 1 base, the J end by 0 bases, with 10 bases between. The CDR3 covers 16 residues. Germline V lookup: CDR1 SGHTA, CDR2 FQGNSA. The CDR3: CASSLGPYSSYNEQFF. The DNA for the CDR3 is TGTGCCAGCAGCTTAGGCCCCTACAGCTCCTACAATGAGCAGTTCTTC.

The rearrangement uses TRBV3-1 and TRBJ1-2; unclear D gene. The V end was cut by 0 bases, the J end by 5 bases, with 7 bases between. The CDR3 covers 13 residues. CDR1 is LGHDT, CDR2 YNNKEL, per germline (reference sequence). CDR3 coding DNA: TGTGCCAGCAGCCAAGATAACATGTATGGCTACACCTTC. This codes for CASSQDNMYGYTF.

This clonotype was found many times. This chain joins TRBV29-1 and TRBJ1-1; maybe TRBD1 (5 bases). V lost 3 bases to trimming and J lost 0 bases, with 5 bases between them. The CDR3 is 12 amino acids. From germline, CDR1 is SQVTM and CDR2 ANQGSEA. Written as DNA, the CDR3 is TGCAGCGTTGAGGGGGTGAACACTGAAGCTTTCTTT. Protein: CSVEGVNTEAFF.

The chain combines TRBV20-1 with TRBJ2-5; D gene uncertain. This CDR3 has 17 amino acids. Germline-derived CDR1 and CDR2 are DFQATT and SNEGSKA (reference sequence). V lost 6 bases to trimming and J lost 0 bases, with 23 bases between them. As DNA, the CDR3 is TGCAGTGCAAAGCCGCCAATCGGCGCCCCGTACCAAGAGACCCAGTACTTC. Its protein product is CSAKPPIGAPYQETQYF.

This clonotype was observed at least ten times. CDR3 residues: CASSERWGPDTQYF. CDR3 DNA: TGTGCCAGCAGTGAAAGGTGGGGTCCAGATACGCAGTATTTT. This rearrangement joins TRBV6-1 to TRBJ2-3; D not resolved. The germline V and J ends were trimmed by 2 bases and 4 bases, with 10 bases remaining between them. The CDR3 loop spans 14 amino acids. The V gene's germline CDR1 is MNHNS and CDR2 SASEGT.

The table lists this clonotype with many counts. The chain couples TRBV5-1 to TRBJ1-2; 8 nucleotides align to TRBD1. CDR1 is SGHRS and CDR2 is YFSETQ in the germline V gene. The ends lost 3 bases at V and 6 bases at J; junction bases unmatched: 7. The CDR3 is 14 amino acids. CDR3 loop: CASSSGQGPDGYTF. The CDR3 coding sequence is TGCGCCAGCAGCTCCGGACAGGGCCCTGATGGCTACACCTTC.

This clonotype was recorded a few times. This chain joins TRBV10-1 and TRBJ1-5; D not certain. The germline V gene has CDR1 WNHNN and CDR2 SYGVQD (reference sequence). The CDR3 has 13 residues. V was pared by 2 bases and J by 5 bases, with 7 bases between. CDR3 coding DNA: TGCGCCAGCAGTGAGGACCCGGATCAGCCCCAGCATTTT. Translation gives CASSEDPDQPQHF.

This clonotype was recorded a few times. The chain employs TRBV5-1 and TRBJ1-1, with TRBD1 as a possible D gene (6 bases). Germline loops: CDR1 SGHRS, CDR2 YFSETQ. Trimming removed 6 bases from V and 5 bases from J, with 23 bases in between. The CDR3 is made up of 16 amino acids. The CDR3 spells CASTPEPGEVRTEAFF. The CDR3, as DNA: TGCGCCAGCACCCCGGAACCAGGGGAGGTGAGGACTGAAGCTTTCTTT. Combining the CDR3 with reference TRBV5-1 and TRBJ1-1 gives the whole variable domain KAGVTQTPRYLIKTRGQQVTLSCSPISGHRSVSWYQQTPGQGLQFLFEYFSETQRNKGNFPGRFSGRQFSNSRSEMNVSTLELGDSALYLCASTPEPGEVRTEAFFGQGTRLTVV.

In its sample, this clonotype was seen many times. This chain links TRBV12-3 or TRBV12-4 with TRBJ1-1; perhaps TRBD1 as D (5 bases). The CDR3 is 15 residues long. V was shortened by 2 bases and J by 5 bases, with 15 bases between the two germline ends. The DNA of the CDR3 is TGTGCCAGCAGTTTAAGGGGATCTTCAGGGACTGAAGCTTTCTTT. Translated: CASSLRGSSGTEAFF.